The 26 T cell receptor beta chains below come from one sample, sequenced in a study of PD-1 blockade in mismatch repair-deficient tumors. The table came from immunoSEQ multiplex PCR; TCRdb's copy has only in-frame clones and leaves some out. Among some 100,000 clones listed, approximately 83% were seen once. The input for sequencing was peripheral blood, taken 35 to 37 weeks after starting pembrolizumab. Receptor source: an adult with mismatch repair-deficient cancer.

CDR3 residues: CASNLAGGYNEQFF. The CDR3 nucleotides are TGTGCCAGCAATCTAGCGGGAGGCTACAATGAGCAGTTCTTC. The chain couples TRBV9 to TRBJ2-1; TRBD2 matches at 11 bases. The V gene's germline CDR1 is SGDLS and CDR2 YYNGEE. This CDR3 region has 14 residues. The junction had 2 bases not matched to a gene; V was cut back by 6 bases and J by 3 bases.

V usage is TRBV7-6 and J usage is TRBJ2-7, with 8 bases that match TRBD1. Per the germline V gene, CDR1 is SGHVS and CDR2 is FNYEAQ. With 5 bases clipped from V and 4 bases from J, the junction kept 7 bases outside the gene matches. The CDR3 has 14 residues. The chain's CDR3 is CASSPGQGGYEQYF. The CDR3 DNA sequence: TGTGCCAGCAGCCCAGGACAGGGCGGGTACGAGCAGTACTTC.

The V call is TRBV9, the J call TRBJ1-2; 8 nucleotides match TRBD1. The CDR3 runs 15 residues. J gave up 3 bases and V 3 bases, and 7 bases lay outside the gene matches. CDR1 is SGDLS and CDR2 is YYNGEE in the germline V gene. The CDR3 DNA is TGTGCCAGCAGCGAAAACACAGGGGGGTACTATGGCTACACCTTC. This encodes CASSENTGGYYGYTF.

The chain joins TRBV27 to TRBJ2-3; weak D call: TRBD1 (5 bases). The CDR3 contains 15 residues. The V gene's germline CDR1 is MNHEY and CDR2 SMNVEV (reference sequence). V dropped 4 bases and J dropped 3 bases, with 14 bases sitting between them. Here the CDR3 reads CASSYARVNTDTQYF. In nucleotides, the CDR3 is TGTGCCAGCAGTTACGCCAGGGTGAATACAGATACGCAGTATTTT.

DNA of the CDR3: TGTGCCGCTCGGTTGGGGAACACTGAAGCTTTCTTT. It translates to CAARLGNTEAFF. J is TRBJ1-1 and V is TRBV7-9; D unclear. Germline V gene data show CDR1 as SEHNR and CDR2 as FQNEAQ (reference sequence). The CDR3 has 12 amino acids. The V and J ends lost 11 bases and 1 base respectively, with 11 bases between them.

V is TRBV2 and J is TRBJ1-2, with D hard to call. This CDR3 has 10 amino acids. Trimming left V 6 bases short and J 5 bases short, with 4 bases between. Germline CDR1 is SNHLY and CDR2 is FYNNEI. Here the CDR3 reads CASRRYGYTF. DNA of the CDR3: TGTGCCAGCAGACGGTATGGCTACACCTTC.

The chain is built from TRBV13 and TRBJ1-4, with TRBD1 matching 9 bases. V lost 5 bases, J lost 7 bases, and 8 bases stayed unmatched. The CDR3 length is 15 residues. Germline V gene data show CDR1 as PRHDT and CDR2 as FYEKMQ (reference sequence). Here the CDR3 DNA reads TGTGCCAGCAGCGCCGCGACAGGGGGAGGTGAAAAACTGTTTTTT. This gives the protein CASSAATGGGEKLFF.

This clone was counted once. The rearrangement joins TRBV10-3 to TRBJ2-2, with D possibly being TRBD1 (6 bases). Trimming took off 0 bases at V and 0 bases at J, with 17 bases between the two ends. This CDR3 has 19 amino acids. Germline V CDR1 and CDR2: ENHRY, SYGVKD. CDR3 residues: CAISESGGTALSNTGELFF. The DNA of the CDR3 is TGTGCCATCAGTGAGTCAGGGGGAACCGCGCTGTCGAACACCGGGGAGCTGTTTTTT.

This clone has a single count. The rearrangement joins TRBV9 to TRBJ2-3; maybe TRBD2 (5 bases). This CDR3 has 14 residues. Germline V gives CDR1 SGDLS, CDR2 YYNGEE. Trimming removed 0 bases at V and 2 bases at J, with 7 bases between. The CDR3 bases are TGTGCCAGCAGCGTAGGTAGCGCCACAGATACGCAGTATTTT. Translated: CASSVGSATDTQYF.

This sequence joins TRBV4-3 and TRBJ1-4; D gene unclear. The CDR3 is 17 amino acids. The V gene's germline CDR1 is LGHNA and CDR2 YSLEER. Trimming removed 4 bases at V and 2 bases at J, with 17 bases between. CDR3 sequence (DNA): TGCGCCAGCAGCCTCCGGAGAGGCCAGTTCACTAATGAAAAACTGTTTTTT. This encodes CASSLRRGQFTNEKLFF.

CDR3 region: CASSFGTGEEKLFF. The CDR3 bases are TGTGCCAGCAGCTTCGGGACAGGGGAGGAAAAACTGTTTTTT. V is TRBV7-9 and J is TRBJ1-4, with TRBD1 matching 10 bases. Germline CDR1 reads SEHNR; CDR2 reads FQNEAQ (reference sequence). The V and J ends lost 3 bases and 8 bases, in that order; junction bases with no gene match: 3. CDR3 size: 14 residues. The complete variable domain, with remaining parts taken from reference TRBV7-9 and TRBJ1-4, reads DTGVSQNPRHKITKRGQNVTFRCDPISEHNRLYWYRQTLGQGPEFLTYFQNEAQLEKSRLLSDRFSAERPKGSFSTLEIQRTEQGDSAMYLCASSFGTGEEKLFFGSGTQLSVL.

This clone appeared a single time. The J gene is TRBJ1-2, the V gene TRBV9; D may be TRBD1 (5 bases). The CDR3 length is 13 residues. Germline V gene lookup returns CDR1 SGDLS and CDR2 YYNGEE. Trimming took 4 bases from V and 3 from J, leaving 10 bases between them. The CDR3 DNA reads TGTGCCAGCAGCCTCGGGACGGACTATGGCTACACCTTC. It yields the protein CASSLGTDYGYTF.

The chain links TRBV5-1 to TRBJ2-4; D perhaps matches TRBD2 (6 bases). Trimming pared 4 bases from V and 5 bases from J, leaving 10 bases between. The CDR3 is made up of 13 amino acids. Germline loops: CDR1 SGHRS, CDR2 YFSETQ. The CDR3 DNA reads TGCGCCAGCAGCCCGGGACTCGAAAACATTCAGTACTTC. Protein product: CASSPGLENIQYF.

This chain joins TRBV5-1 and TRBJ1-1; no reliable D call. In germline, CDR1 is SGHRS, CDR2 YFSETQ. The CDR3 runs to 13 residues. V dropped 0 bases and J dropped 4 bases, with 7 bases sitting between them. Here the CDR3 DNA reads TGCGCCAGCAGCTTGGAACAGAGCACTGAAGCTTTCTTT. Protein: CASSLEQSTEAFF. Using reference TRBV5-1 and TRBJ1-1 for the parts outside the CDR3, the full variable domain is KAGVTQTPRYLIKTRGQQVTLSCSPISGHRSVSWYQQTPGQGLQFLFEYFSETQRNKGNFPGRFSGRQFSNSRSEMNVSTLELGDSALYLCASSLEQSTEAFFGQGTRLTVV.

The V and J genes are TRBV27 and TRBJ2-3, with 9 positions matching TRBD2. The trim removed 1 base at V and 4 bases at J, leaving 12 bases unmatched. Germline V CDR1 and CDR2: MNHEY, SMNVEV (reference sequence). The CDR3 contains 18 residues. The DNA for the CDR3 is TGTGCCAGCAGTTTATTTAGGAGCGGGAGGTATGGCGCAGATACGCAGTATTTT. Translation gives CASSLFRSGRYGADTQYF.

Points on this clone: Additional DNA sequences in this sample encode the identical CDR3. The chain is built from TRBV27 and TRBJ2-7; no clear D gene. There are 14 residues in the CDR3. In germline, CDR1 is MNHEY, CDR2 SMNVEV (reference sequence). V lost 3 bases to trimming and J lost 3 bases, with 12 bases between them. CDR3 DNA: TGTGCCAGCAGTTTGACCCGGCAGAACTACGAGCAGTACTTC. Translating it yields CASSLTRQNYEQYF.

The rearrangement links TRBV6-5 to TRBJ2-1; 10 bases align to TRBD2. Germline trimming cut 6 bases from V and 8 bases from J; bases unmatched to any gene: 10. The CDR3 contains 15 residues. Germline lookup yields CDR1 MNHEY and CDR2 SVGAGI. The CDR3 DNA is TGTGCCAGCAGACCTCCAGCGGGAGGGATCGATGAGCAGTTCTTC. It codes for CASRPPAGGIDEQFF.

In this sample, this clone turned up once. The gene calls are TRBV7-9 and TRBJ1-4; the D gene is possibly TRBD1 (6 bases). The CDR3 is 16 amino acids. Germline CDR1 and CDR2: SEHNR and FQNEAQ (reference sequence). V gave up 1 base and J gave up 0 bases, with 9 bases separating them. CDR3 DNA: TGTGCCAGCAGCTTAGAAGGACAGCCAACTAATGAAAAACTGTTTTTT. Residues: CASSLEGQPTNEKLFF.

This clone has at least ten counts. This chain links TRBV4-3 with TRBJ2-1; D is unresolved. CDR3 size: 16 residues. CDR1 and CDR2 (germline): LGHNA, YSLEER. The V end lost 1 base, the J end lost 6 bases, and 16 bases lay between the germline ends. CDR3 bases: TGCGCCAGCAGCCAAGCTTTAGAAAGGGCGTCCAATGAGCAGTTCTTC. Translated, it gives CASSQALERASNEQFF.

V gene TRBV6-5 combines with J gene TRBJ1-5; D remains unclear. Germline V gene sequence: CDR1 MNHEY, CDR2 SVGAGI. The CDR3 is 13 residues long. V lost 6 bases and J lost 7, with 13 bases in between. CDR3 residues: CASSDTPLQPQHF. CDR3 nucleotide sequence: TGTGCCAGCAGCGACACCCCCTTGCAGCCCCAGCATTTT.

The chain couples TRBV27 to TRBJ2-7; 9 bases agree with TRBD1. The J segment lost 6 bases and the V segment lost 6 bases, leaving 3 bases of the junction unmatched. CDR3 length equals 12 residues. Germline V lookup: CDR1 MNHEY, CDR2 SMNVEV (reference sequence). The CDR3, as DNA: TGTGCCAGCAGGACAGGGGGAGGCGAGCAGTACTTC. It encodes CASRTGGGEQYF.

V and J are TRBV5-6 and TRBJ2-3; possibly TRBD1 or TRBD2 for D (6 bases each). CDR1 and CDR2 from the germline V gene are SGHDT and YYEEEE. The V end was cut by 8 bases, the J end by 5 bases, with 18 bases between. The CDR3 sequence is 14 residues long. The chain's CDR3 is CASGGQATGDTQYF. The CDR3 DNA is TGTGCCAGTGGGGGGCAGGCAACGGGAGATACGCAGTATTTT. Drawing the rest from reference TRBV5-6 and TRBJ2-3, the complete variable domain is DAGVTQSPTHLIKTRGQQVTLRCSPKSGHDTVSWYQQALGQGPQFIFQYYEEEERQRGNFPDRFSGHQFPNYSSELNVNALLLGDSALYLCASGGQATGDTQYFGPGTRLTVL.

In this sample, this clone turned up once. J is TRBJ2-3 and V is TRBV6-6, with 11 bases matching TRBD1. V shed 6 bases, J shed 5 bases, and the junction held 10 bases outside the gene matches. CDR3 length: 16 amino acids. Germline assignment: CDR1 MNHNY and CDR2 SVGAGI (reference sequence). The CDR3 sequence is CASSQIRDRGKDTQYF. The CDR3 nucleotides read TGTGCCAGCAGCCAAATCCGGGACAGGGGGAAAGATACGCAGTATTTT.

This clone was observed a handful of times. V is TRBV5-1 and J is TRBJ2-7; 9 bases are shared with TRBD1. Germline V lookup: CDR1 SGHRS, CDR2 YFSETQ. This CDR3 is built from 15 residues. V trimming: 4 bases; J trimming: 4 bases; junction bases outside the gene matches: 9. The CDR3 loop reads CASSEAGTGWYEQYF. In DNA, the CDR3 is TGCGCCAGCAGCGAAGCCGGGACAGGGTGGTACGAGCAGTACTTC.

The genes are TRBV4-3 and TRBJ2-6, with D unclear. The CDR3 runs 14 residues. The V end lost 4 bases, the J end lost 6 bases, and 10 bases lay between the germline ends. Per germline, CDR1 LGHNA and CDR2 YSLEER. Here the CDR3 DNA reads TGCGCCAGCAGCCGATCCGTCTCGGCCAACGTCCTGACTTTC. It specifies CASSRSVSANVLTF.

The J gene is TRBJ2-1, the V gene TRBV7-3, with 7 bases aligning to TRBD1. V was clipped by 2 bases and J by 5 bases; unmatched bases: 9. The CDR3 is 16 residues long. Germline lookup yields CDR1 SGHTA and CDR2 FQGTGA. The CDR3: CASSLGATGVHNEQFF. The CDR3 bases are TGTGCCAGCAGCTTAGGGGCAACAGGGGTACACAATGAGCAGTTCTTC.